These T cell receptor beta chains were read from a single sample in a study of blood T cell repertoires in COVID-19. Method: immunoSEQ multiplex PCR; TCRdb's copy keeps in-frame clones and lacks some. Of about 200,000 clones in the sample, roughly 90% were seen once. The sample comprised peripheral blood. The receptors derive from a man aged 55 to 70 who had recovered from COVID-19. CDR3s include the opening cysteine and the closing phenylalanine or tryptophan. Fields, in order: D gene, clone size, V gene, J gene, CDR3 protein, CDR3 DNA. D genes are given only for firm matches. Size is stated for part of the rows, as once, few or many counts, or as a class when the clone is expanded.

d_gene: -
abundance: few
v_gene: TRBV6-5
j_gene: TRBJ2-3
CDR3aa: CASRVGVGTDTQYF
CDR3nt: TGTGCCAGCAGAGTGGGCGTGGGCACAGATACGCAGTATTTT

d_gene: TRBD2
abundance: -
v_gene: TRBV7-2
j_gene: TRBJ2-3
CDR3aa: CASSSLTSGSNTQYF
CDR3nt: TGTGCCAGCAGCTCCTTGACTAGCGGGTCCAATACGCAGTATTTT

d_gene: TRBD1
abundance: -
v_gene: TRBV7-3
j_gene: TRBJ1-3
CDR3aa: CASSLYGTGPTSGNTIYF
CDR3nt: TGTGCCAGCAGCTTATATGGGACAGGACCAACTTCTGGAAACACCATATATTTT

d_gene: -
abundance: few
v_gene: TRBV19
j_gene: TRBJ2-5
CDR3aa: CASGNAGETQYF
CDR3nt: TGTGCCAGTGGAAACGCGGGGGAGACCCAGTACTTC

d_gene: -
abundance: -
v_gene: TRBV6-5
j_gene: TRBJ2-3
CDR3aa: CASSSGPKAGTQYF
CDR3nt: TGTGCCAGCAGTTCCGGGCCAAAGGCGGGGACGCAGTATTTT

d_gene: TRBD1
abundance: -
v_gene: TRBV30
j_gene: TRBJ2-7
CDR3aa: CAWSRGQGAYEQYF
CDR3nt: TGTGCCTGGAGTCGAGGACAGGGGGCCTACGAGCAGTACTTC

d_gene: -
abundance: once
v_gene: TRBV4-3
j_gene: TRBJ2-2
CDR3aa: CASSPPWGSDGELFF
CDR3nt: TGCGCCAGCAGTCCTCCTTGGGGCTCGGACGGGGAGCTGTTTTTT

d_gene: -
abundance: -
v_gene: TRBV19
j_gene: TRBJ1-5
CDR3aa: CAGGQKLNQPQHF
CDR3nt: TGTGCCGGCGGACAGAAACTCAATCAGCCCCAGCATTTT

d_gene: TRBD1
abundance: -
v_gene: TRBV7-2
j_gene: TRBJ1-2
CDR3aa: CASSLGQGSYGYTF
CDR3nt: TGTGCCAGCAGCCTTGGACAGGGTTCCTATGGCTACACCTTC

d_gene: TRBD1
abundance: -
v_gene: TRBV5-1
j_gene: TRBJ1-5
CDR3aa: CASSRTGGEEQPQHF
CDR3nt: TGCGCCAGCAGCCGGACAGGGGGCGAGGAACAGCCCCAGCATTTT

d_gene: TRBD1
abundance: -
v_gene: TRBV27
j_gene: TRBJ1-6
CDR3aa: CASSFRGRNSPLHF
CDR3nt: TGTGCCAGCAGTTTCAGGGGGCGAAATTCACCCCTCCACTTT

d_gene: TRBD2
abundance: -
v_gene: TRBV27
j_gene: TRBJ2-3
CDR3aa: CASTRRLAGGTRTDTQYF
CDR3nt: TGTGCCAGCACCCGAAGACTAGCGGGGGGAACTCGCACAGATACGCAGTATTTT

d_gene: TRBD1
abundance: few
v_gene: TRBV14
j_gene: TRBJ1-6
CDR3aa: CASSQLTGANSPLHF
CDR3nt: TGTGCCAGCAGCCAGTTGACAGGGGCAAATTCACCCCTCCACTTT

d_gene: -
abundance: -
v_gene: TRBV11-2
j_gene: TRBJ1-2
CDR3aa: CASSPVFEKYGYTF
CDR3nt: TGTGCCAGCAGCCCCGTATTTGAGAAATATGGCTACACCTTC

d_gene: TRBD1
abundance: -
v_gene: TRBV5-6
j_gene: TRBJ1-5
CDR3aa: CASSRARGTGLAPQHF
CDR3nt: TGTGCCAGCAGCCGGGCGCGGGGGACAGGACTCGCGCCCCAGCATTTT

d_gene: -
abundance: -
v_gene: TRBV14
j_gene: TRBJ2-7
CDR3aa: CASSQDWARAYEQYF
CDR3nt: TGTGCCAGCAGCCAAGATTGGGCCAGGGCCTACGAGCAGTACTTC

d_gene: TRBD1
abundance: -
v_gene: TRBV6-1
j_gene: TRBJ1-1
CDR3aa: CASSGQGPQNTEAFF
CDR3nt: TGTGCCAGCAGTGGACAGGGCCCTCAGAACACTGAAGCTTTCTTT

d_gene: -
abundance: -
v_gene: TRBV29-1
j_gene: TRBJ1-4
CDR3aa: CSGRRGSEKLFF
CDR3nt: TGCAGCGGTCGAAGGGGCTCCGAAAAACTGTTTTTT

d_gene: TRBD1
abundance: -
v_gene: TRBV5-1
j_gene: TRBJ1-4
CDR3aa: CASSLGTGNEKLFF
CDR3nt: TGCGCCAGCAGCTTGGGGACAGGGAATGAAAAACTGTTTTTT

d_gene: -
abundance: -
v_gene: TRBV27
j_gene: TRBJ2-5
CDR3aa: CASSSRTSWAGDRAQYF
CDR3nt: TGTGCCAGCAGTTCGAGAACCTCTTGGGCGGGCGATAGGGCCCAGTACTTC

d_gene: TRBD1
abundance: -
v_gene: TRBV30
j_gene: TRBJ1-6
CDR3aa: CAWRDRAGSPLHF
CDR3nt: TGTGCCTGGAGGGACAGGGCAGGCTCACCCCTCCACTTT

d_gene: TRBD2
abundance: -
v_gene: TRBV11-2
j_gene: TRBJ2-7
CDR3aa: CASSPGLAGGYEQYF
CDR3nt: TGTGCCAGCAGCCCGGGACTAGCGGGAGGGTACGAGCAGTACTTC

d_gene: TRBD1
abundance: -
v_gene: TRBV6-2/TRBV6-3
j_gene: TRBJ1-1
CDR3aa: CASSLRQGLNTEAFF
CDR3nt: TGTGCCAGCAGCCTTCGACAGGGACTGAACACTGAAGCTTTCTTT

d_gene: TRBD1
abundance: -
v_gene: TRBV4-3
j_gene: TRBJ1-2
CDR3aa: CASSHGSGTGNGYTF
CDR3nt: TGCGCCAGCAGCCATGGATCCGGGACAGGAAATGGCTACACCTTC

d_gene: TRBD1
abundance: few
v_gene: TRBV25-1
j_gene: TRBJ2-1
CDR3aa: CASRRDRGDEQFF
CDR3nt: TGTGCCAGCAGGCGGGACAGGGGGGATGAGCAGTTCTTC

d_gene: -
abundance: -
v_gene: TRBV7-8
j_gene: TRBJ2-1
CDR3aa: CASSPGYEQFF
CDR3nt: TGTGCCAGCAGCCCGGGGTATGAGCAGTTCTTC

d_gene: TRBD1
abundance: once
v_gene: TRBV19
j_gene: TRBJ1-5
CDR3aa: CASVSGDRDSQPQHF
CDR3nt: TGTGCCAGTGTGAGCGGGGACAGGGATTCCCAGCCCCAGCATTTT